The 14 T cell receptor beta chains below all came from one sample that was sequenced in a study of cytomegalovirus exposure and HLA in healthy donors. Amplification used 60 Vbeta primers and 13 Jbeta primers. Profiling relied on immunoSEQ multiplex PCR, and the TCRdb table lists in-frame clones only, not all of them. The sample yields around 200,000 clones, about 86% seen once. Specimen: PBMCs. The receptors derive from a woman in her twenties or thirties in good health and CMV-seronegative.

The chain links TRBV11-2 to TRBJ2-7; D may be TRBD2 (6 bases). The V and J ends lost 2 bases and 2 bases respectively, with 13 bases between them. CDR3 length equals 15 residues. Looked up from germline, CDR1 is SGHAT and CDR2 is FQNNGV. The CDR3 DNA sequence: TGTGCCAGCAGCTTATTTGGTAGCGGACCCTACGAGCAGTACTTC. Translating gives CASSLFGSGPYEQYF. The complete variable domain, with remaining parts taken from reference TRBV11-2 and TRBJ2-7, reads EAGVAQSPRYKIIEKRQSVAFWCNPISGHATLYWYQQILGQGPKLLIQFQNNGVVDDSQLPKDRFSAERLKGVDSTLKIQPAKLEDSAVYLCASSLFGSGPYEQYFGPGTRLTVT.

This clone was counted a few times. The chain carries TRBV5-1 and TRBJ2-1; 9 nucleotides line up with TRBD2. The germline V gene encodes CDR1 SGHRS and CDR2 YFSETQ. The V gene end was trimmed by 0 bases and the J gene end by 5 bases; junction bases not matched to a gene: 9. The CDR3 contains 17 residues. The CDR3 spells CASSLANHPSGDNEQFF. The DNA for the CDR3 is TGCGCCAGCAGCTTGGCCAACCACCCTAGCGGGGACAATGAGCAGTTCTTC.

This clone has just one count. The rearrangement uses TRBV18 and TRBJ2-1; 7 nucleotides line up with TRBD1. Unmatched junction bases numbered 3, after V lost 4 bases and J lost 0 bases. Germline assignment: CDR1 KGHSH and CDR2 LQKENI. The length of the CDR3 is 15 residues. The DNA of the CDR3 is TGTGCCAGCTCACAACAGGGGCACTCCTACAATGAGCAGTTCTTC. Translation gives CASSQQGHSYNEQFF.

This chain joins TRBV5-4 and TRBJ1-2; tentative D call: TRBD1 (6 bases). Germline V gene sequence: CDR1 SGHNT, CDR2 YYREEE (reference sequence). V lost 1 base and J 7 bases, leaving 8 bases between the germline ends. The CDR3 totals 12 residues. The CDR3 region has the DNA TGTGCCAGCAGCTTGAGGGGGACTGGCTACACCTTC. It encodes CASSLRGTGYTF.

The V and J genes are TRBV29-1 and TRBJ2-3; unclear D gene. The CDR3 is 14 amino acids. The V gene lost 1 base and the J gene lost 4 bases, with 12 bases spanning the gap. In germline, CDR1 is SQVTM, CDR2 ANQGSEA. As DNA, the CDR3 is TGCAGCGTTGAAGTTTCAACTTTCCCAGATACGCAGTATTTT. It codes for CSVEVSTFPDTQYF.

The chain combines TRBV7-2 with TRBJ2-5; no definite D call. Germline values: CDR1 SGHTA, CDR2 FQGNSA. V was pared by 6 bases and J by 0 bases, with 14 bases between. The CDR3 contains 15 residues. CDR3 nucleotides: TGTGCCAGCAGTCCTAACCGCTCGTACCAAGAGACCCAGTACTTC. Amino acid sequence: CASSPNRSYQETQYF.

The V call is TRBV18, the J call TRBJ2-5; TRBD2 might be the D (6 bases). With 8 bases removed from V and 7 bases from J, the gap between germline ends came to 8 bases. Germline values: CDR1 KGHSH, CDR2 LQKENI. CDR3 size: 10 residues. The CDR3 reads CASAEGTQYF. CDR3 DNA sequence: TGTGCCAGCGCGGAGGGGACCCAGTACTTC.

J is TRBJ1-1 and V is TRBV14; possibly TRBD1 for D (6 bases). Germline V CDR1 and CDR2: SGHDN, FVKESK. V lost 1 base, J lost 10 bases, and 13 bases lay in between. There are 13 residues in the CDR3. The CDR3 region is CASSQVAGEGAFF. The CDR3 region has the DNA TGTGCCAGCAGCCAAGTGGCAGGGGAGGGAGCTTTCTTT.

The V gene is TRBV7-6, the J gene TRBJ2-6; D possibly corresponds to TRBD2 (5 bases). Germline V CDR1 and CDR2: SGHVS, FNYEAQ. V was trimmed by 1 base and J by 0 bases, leaving 10 bases between them. The CDR3 loop spans 17 amino acids. Here the CDR3 DNA reads TGTGCCAGCAGCTTAGGACCGAGCGGCTCTGGGGCCAACGTCCTGACTTTC. Protein product: CASSLGPSGSGANVLTF.

The chain has TRBV28 and TRBJ1-2, with TRBD1 matching 7 bases. CDR1 is MDHEN and CDR2 is SYDVKM in the germline V gene. This CDR3 spans 14 amino acids. V lost 6 bases, J lost 4 bases, and 8 bases stayed unmatched. The CDR3 region has the DNA TGTGCCAGCAGAGGGACAGTACTAGGCTATGGCTACACCTTC. Protein sequence: CASRGTVLGYGYTF.

A single count supports this clone. The CDR3 sequence is CASSLSTGGTEAFF. The CDR3 nucleotides are TGTGCCAGCAGTTTATCGACAGGGGGCACTGAAGCTTTCTTT. The chain links TRBV28 to TRBJ1-1; 9 bases align to TRBD1. The V and J ends lost 1 base and 4 bases, in that order; junction bases with no gene match: 1. CDR1 and CDR2 (germline): MDHEN, SYDVKM. The CDR3 loop spans 14 amino acids.

The V call is TRBV19, the J call TRBJ2-5, with a possible D match to TRBD2 (6 bases). This CDR3 is 14 amino acids long. Germline CDR1 reads LNHDA; CDR2 reads SQIVND (reference sequence). V was clipped by 3 bases and J by 2 bases, with 10 bases between them. CDR3 coding DNA: TGTGCCAGTAGTATGTTCGGGAGTCAAGAGACCCAGTACTTC. This gives the protein CASSMFGSQETQYF.

The CDR3: CASSFAQGGWDEQYF. DNA for the CDR3: TGCGCCAGCAGCTTCGCGCAGGGAGGATGGGACGAGCAGTACTTC. The V and J genes are TRBV5-1 and TRBJ2-5, with TRBD2 as a possible D gene (6 bases). The DNA end lines up better with TRBJ2-7; the J call may be wrong. The germline gives CDR1 SGHRS, CDR2 YFSETQ. This CDR3 has 15 amino acids.

The chain combines TRBV11-3 with TRBJ1-1; maybe TRBD1 (5 bases). The CDR3 is 17 residues long. With 4 bases removed from V and 0 bases from J, the gap between germline ends came to 18 bases. Germline V gene sequence: CDR1 SGHNT, CDR2 YENEEA. The CDR3 DNA follows: TGTGCCAGCAGCTCGCTCCGGGGGGACTGGGTGAACACTGAAGCTTTCTTT. This encodes CASSSLRGDWVNTEAFF.